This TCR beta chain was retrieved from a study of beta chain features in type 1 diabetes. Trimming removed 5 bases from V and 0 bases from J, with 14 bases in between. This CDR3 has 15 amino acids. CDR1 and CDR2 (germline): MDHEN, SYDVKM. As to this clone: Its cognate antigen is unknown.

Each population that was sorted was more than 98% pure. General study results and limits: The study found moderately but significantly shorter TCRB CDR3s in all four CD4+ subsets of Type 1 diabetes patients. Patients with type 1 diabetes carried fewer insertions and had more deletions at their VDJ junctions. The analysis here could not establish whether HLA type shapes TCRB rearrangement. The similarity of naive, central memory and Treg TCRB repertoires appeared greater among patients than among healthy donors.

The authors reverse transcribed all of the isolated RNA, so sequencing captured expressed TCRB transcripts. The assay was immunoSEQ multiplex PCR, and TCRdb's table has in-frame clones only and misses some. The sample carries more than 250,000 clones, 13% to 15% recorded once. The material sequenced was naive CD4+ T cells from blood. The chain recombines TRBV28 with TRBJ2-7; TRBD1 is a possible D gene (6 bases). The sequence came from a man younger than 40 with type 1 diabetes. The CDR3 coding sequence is TGTGCCAGCAGTCTCATGGGGGCTCGCTCCTACGAGCAGTACTTC. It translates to CASSLMGARSYEQYF.